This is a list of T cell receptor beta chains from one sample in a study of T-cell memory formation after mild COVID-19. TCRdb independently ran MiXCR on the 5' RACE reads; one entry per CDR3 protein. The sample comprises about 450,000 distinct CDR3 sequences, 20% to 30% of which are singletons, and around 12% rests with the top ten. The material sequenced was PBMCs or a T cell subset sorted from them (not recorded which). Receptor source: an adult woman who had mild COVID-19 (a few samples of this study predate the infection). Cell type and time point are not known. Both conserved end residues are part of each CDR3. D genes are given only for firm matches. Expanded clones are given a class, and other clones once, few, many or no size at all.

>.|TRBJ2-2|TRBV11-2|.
TGTGCCAGCAGCTTAGTACGCGACAGGCATAATCGGGAGCTGTTTTTT
CASSLVRDRHNRELFF
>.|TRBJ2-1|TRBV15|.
TGTGCCACCAGCGCCGGGATGCTCTCGGGCAATGAGCAGTTCTTC
CATSAGMLSGNEQFF
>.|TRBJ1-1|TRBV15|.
TGTGCCACCAGCAGAGGTGGGTCGTCAGGCGCTGAAGCTTTCTTT
CATSRGGSSGAEAFF
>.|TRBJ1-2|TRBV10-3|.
TGTGCCATCAGTGAGTCAGAGGGGCCCTATGGCTACACCTTC
CAISESEGPYGYTF
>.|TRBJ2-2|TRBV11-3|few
TGTGCCAGCAGCTTAGACAGGGACCACACCGGGGAGCTGTTTTTT
CASSLDRDHTGELFF
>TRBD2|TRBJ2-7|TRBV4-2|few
TGTGCCAGCAGCCAAGAGGGACTAGCGGGAGTTTACGAGCAGTACTTC
CASSQEGLAGVYEQYF
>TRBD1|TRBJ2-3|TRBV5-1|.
TGCGCCAGCAGCATCCAACCGGGACAGGGTGGGTATTTT
CASSIQPGQGGYF
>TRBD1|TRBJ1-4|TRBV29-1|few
TGCAGCGTCATGTTATTCAGGGGGCGTCGGGAAAAACTGTTTTTT
CSVMLFRGRREKLFF
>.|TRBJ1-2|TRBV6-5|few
TGTGCCAGCCAGTCCGCTGGGGCCTATGGCTACACCTTC
CASQSAGAYGYTF
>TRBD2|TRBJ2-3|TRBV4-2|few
TGTGCCAGCAGCCAAGGAGTAGCGGGAGTGTCAGATACGCAGTATTTT
CASSQGVAGVSDTQYF
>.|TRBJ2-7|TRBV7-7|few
TGTGCTAGCAGCCCCCAAGCGGGCGACGAGCAGTACTTC
CASSPQAGDEQYF
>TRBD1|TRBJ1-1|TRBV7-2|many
TGTGCCAGCAGCTCCGGGACAGGTTGGAACACTGAAGCTTTCTTT
CASSSGTGWNTEAFF
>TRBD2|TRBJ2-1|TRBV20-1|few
TGCAGTGCCCCGGGACTAGCGACCATGGGTGAGCAGTTCTTC
CSAPGLATMGEQFF
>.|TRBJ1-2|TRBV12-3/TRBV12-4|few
TGTGCCAGCAGTGCCGGGTCCTGGCAGAACTATGGCTACACCTTC
CASSAGSWQNYGYTF
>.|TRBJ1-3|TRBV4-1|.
TGCGCCAGCAGCCAAGAACAGCTCAGCTCTGGAAACACCATATATTTT
CASSQEQLSSGNTIYF
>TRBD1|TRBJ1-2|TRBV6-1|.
TGTGCCAGCAATGAGGCAGGGGGCAACTATGGCTACACCTTC
CASNEAGGNYGYTF
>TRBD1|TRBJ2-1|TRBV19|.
TGTGCCAGTAGGGGAGACAGGGCGGTCTACAATGAGCAGTTCTTC
CASRGDRAVYNEQFF
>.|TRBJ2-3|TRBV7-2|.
TGTGCCAGCAGCTTATCTTCCTCTAGCACAGATACGCAGTATTTT
CASSLSSSSTDTQYF
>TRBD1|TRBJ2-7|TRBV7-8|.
TGTGCCAGCAGCTCAGGGACAGGGGGCCTCCACTCCTACGAGCAGTACTTC
CASSSGTGGLHSYEQYF
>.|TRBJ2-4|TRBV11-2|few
TGTGCCAGCAGCTTAGGGGGGTCCCAAAACATTCAGTACTTC
CASSLGGSQNIQYF
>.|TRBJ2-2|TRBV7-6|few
TGTGCCAGCAGCTTACGATGGGCAGGAAACACCGGGGAGCTGTTTTTT
CASSLRWAGNTGELFF
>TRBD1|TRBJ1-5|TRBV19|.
TGTGCCAGTAGTTACCGGGACAGGGGGAATCAGCCCCAGCATTTT
CASSYRDRGNQPQHF
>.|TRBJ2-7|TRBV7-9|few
TGTGCCAGCAGCTTAGATCCTAGCGCCCTCTACGAGCAGTACTTC
CASSLDPSALYEQYF
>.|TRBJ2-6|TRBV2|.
TGTGCCAGCCATAGGGAGGAGCCTGGGGCCAACGTCCTGACTTTC
CASHREEPGANVLTF
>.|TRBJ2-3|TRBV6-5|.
TGTGCCAGCACCGAACTAGGTAGCACAGATACGCAGTATTTT
CASTELGSTDTQYF
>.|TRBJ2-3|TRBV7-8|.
TGTGCCAGCAGCTTAGCTGGGGGTTTACAGGCACCAGATACGCAGTATTTT
CASSLAGGLQAPDTQYF
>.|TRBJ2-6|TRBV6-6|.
TGTGCCAGCAGTTACTCAGGCGGACGGGGCTCTGGGGCCAACGTCCTGACTTTC
CASSYSGGRGSGANVLTF
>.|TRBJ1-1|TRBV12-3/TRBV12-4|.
TGTGCCAGCAGTGGGCGCCACGGGGGGAACACTGAAGCTTTCTTT
CASSGRHGGNTEAFF
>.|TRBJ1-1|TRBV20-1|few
TGCAGTGCTCGTATCGGCAACATGAACACTGAAGCTTTCTTT
CSARIGNMNTEAFF
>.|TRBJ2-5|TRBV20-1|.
TGCAGTGCTAGAGAAGGTAGATCTCTGTCGGGCAACCAAGAGACCCAGTACTTC
CSAREGRSLSGNQETQYF
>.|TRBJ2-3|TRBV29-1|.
TGCAGCGTTGAATCGACCGCTAGCACAGATACGCAGTATTTT
CSVESTASTDTQYF
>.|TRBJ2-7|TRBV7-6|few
TGTGCCAGCAGCTTAGAGTCAGGGGACGAGCAGTACTTC
CASSLESGDEQYF
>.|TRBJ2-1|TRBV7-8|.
TGTGCCAGCAGCCTCCGACTGAATTTCAATGAGCAGTTCTTC
CASSLRLNFNEQFF
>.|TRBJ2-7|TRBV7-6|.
TGTGCCAGCAGCCGAAGCGGATTTAGCTCCTACGAGCAGTACTTC
CASSRSGFSSYEQYF
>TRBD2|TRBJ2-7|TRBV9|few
TGTGCCAGCAGCGCCGGGACTACTGGTACCGAGCAGTACTTC
CASSAGTTGTEQYF
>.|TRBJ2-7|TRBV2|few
TGTGCCAGCAGTGACGGCAGGGAGTCCTACGAGCAGTACTTC
CASSDGRESYEQYF
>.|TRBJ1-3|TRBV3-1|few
TGTGCCAGCAGTGGGCCACCTGGAAACACCATATATTTT
CASSGPPGNTIYF
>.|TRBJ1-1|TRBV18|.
TGTGCCAGCGGAAAGGCAGGGGCGAACACTGAAGCTTTCTTT
CASGKAGANTEAFF
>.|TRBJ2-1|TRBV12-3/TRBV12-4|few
.
CASSSSRGNNEQFF
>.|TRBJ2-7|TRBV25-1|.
TGTGCCAGCAGTGACCCGGGACATTTTTACGAGCAGTACTTC
CASSDPGHFYEQYF
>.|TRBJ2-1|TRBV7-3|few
TGTGCCAGCAGCTCAGCGGTTCCCTTGTATGAGCAGTTCTTC
CASSSAVPLYEQFF
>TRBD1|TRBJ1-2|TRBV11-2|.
TGTGCCAGCAGCTCGCCCAGGGGGGCCTATGGCTACACCTTC
CASSSPRGAYGYTF
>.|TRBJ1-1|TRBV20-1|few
TGCAGTGCTAGGTACACGTTTGGGGGAAACACTGAAGCTTTCTTT
CSARYTFGGNTEAFF
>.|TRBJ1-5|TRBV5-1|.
TGCGCCAGCAGTTCCGACGGCAGGGAAGGTCAGCCCCAGCATTTT
CASSSDGREGQPQHF
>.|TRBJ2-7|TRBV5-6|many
TGTGCCAGTTCACAGGGAACGTCCTACGAGCAGTACTTC
CASSQGTSYEQYF